This T cell receptor (beta chain) was recovered during a study of T cell repertoires in cytomegalovirus infection. The CDR3 has 14 amino acids. The germline V and J ends were trimmed by 7 bases and 4 bases, with 16 bases remaining between them. This clonotype was recorded many times. Its specificity is unknown. MiXCR was run by TCRdb on the reads, yielding one entry per CDR3 protein. The sample carries about 920,000 distinct CDR3 sequences, around 32% recorded once. The sample here was cultured CD8+ T cells from PBMCs, taken from culture after CMV antigen stimulation. The clonotype comes from a human donor in good health (CMV status not recorded). Some clones in this sample may be carry-over from other donors' samples. J is TRBJ1-1 and V is TRBV12-3 or TRBV12-4; TRBD1 is a possible D gene (5 bases). Written as DNA, the CDR3 is TGTGCCAGCACCCCTCGGGGCCGGATCACTGAAGCTTTCTTT. Its protein product is CASTPRGRITEAFF.